These 4 T cell receptor beta chains were sequenced from one sample in a study of T-cell memory formation after mild COVID-19. MiXCR was run by TCRdb on the 5' RACE reads, yielding one entry per CDR3 protein. The sample has about 430,000 distinct CDR3 sequences, approximately 18% seen once. The sample was PBMCs or a T cell subset sorted from them (not recorded which). The source is a man younger than 35 who had mild COVID-19 (a few samples of this study predate the infection). Cell type and time point are not known.

There are a few counts of this clonotype. The chain employs TRBV12-3 or TRBV12-4 and TRBJ1-1; 9 nucleotides align to TRBD1. Trimming at V came to 6 bases and at J to 4 bases, leaving 9 bases not matched to a gene. This CDR3 has 15 amino acids. This CDR3 reads CASRVGGTGSTEAFF. The CDR3 DNA is TGTGCCAGCAGGGTCGGGGGGACAGGGAGCACTGAAGCTTTCTTT.

A few counts support this clonotype. This chain joins TRBV5-1 and TRBJ2-7; unclear D gene. This CDR3 is built from 16 residues. The germline V gene has CDR1 SGHRS and CDR2 YFSETQ. V lost 5 bases, J lost 0 bases, and 18 bases lay in between. CDR3 in amino acids: CASSLTGRVSSYEQYF. CDR3 nucleotide sequence: TGCGCCAGCAGTTTGACGGGCCGGGTTAGCTCCTACGAGCAGTACTTC.

J is TRBJ2-1 and V is TRBV6-5; 7 bases are shared with TRBD2. There are 16 residues in the CDR3. Germline V lookup: CDR1 MNHEY, CDR2 SVGAGI. V was clipped by 4 bases and J by 0 bases; unmatched bases: 6. Here the CDR3 reads CASSSVSGGSYNEQFF. The CDR3 DNA is TGTGCCAGCAGTTCGGTCTCGGGGGGCTCCTACAATGAGCAGTTCTTC.

This clonotype came up a few times. The chain combines TRBV14 with TRBJ2-3; 9 positions agree with TRBD2. This CDR3 is built from 16 residues. V dropped 8 bases and J dropped 1; count of bases not matched to a gene: 10. Per the germline V gene, CDR1 is SGHDN and CDR2 is FVKESK. The CDR3 sequence is CASDTDSGGRTDTQYF. The CDR3, as DNA: TGTGCCAGCGACACCGATAGCGGGGGCCGCACAGATACGCAGTATTTT.